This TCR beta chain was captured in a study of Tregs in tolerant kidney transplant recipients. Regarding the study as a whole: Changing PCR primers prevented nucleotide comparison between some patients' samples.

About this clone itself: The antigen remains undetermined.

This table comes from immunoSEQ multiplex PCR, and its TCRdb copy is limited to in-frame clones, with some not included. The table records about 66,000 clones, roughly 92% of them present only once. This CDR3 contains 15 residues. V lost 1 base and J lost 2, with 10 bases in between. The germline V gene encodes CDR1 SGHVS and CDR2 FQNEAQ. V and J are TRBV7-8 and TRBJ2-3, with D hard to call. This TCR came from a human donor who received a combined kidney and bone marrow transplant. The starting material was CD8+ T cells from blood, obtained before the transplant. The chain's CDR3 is CASSLVGRFTDTQYF. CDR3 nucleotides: TGTGCCAGCAGCTTAGTTGGCAGGTTCACAGATACGCAGTATTTT.